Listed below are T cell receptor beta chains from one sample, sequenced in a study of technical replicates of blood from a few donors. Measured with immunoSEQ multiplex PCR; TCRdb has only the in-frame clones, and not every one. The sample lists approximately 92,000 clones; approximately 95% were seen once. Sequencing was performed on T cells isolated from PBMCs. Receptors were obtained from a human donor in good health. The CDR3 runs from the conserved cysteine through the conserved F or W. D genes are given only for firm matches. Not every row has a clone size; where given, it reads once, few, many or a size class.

cdr3_aa: CASSLEASGYNEQFF
cdr3_nt: TGCGCCAGCAGCTTGGAGGCTAGCGGCTACAATGAGCAGTTCTTC
v_call: TRBV5-1
j_call: TRBJ2-1
d_call: TRBD2
clone_size: .

cdr3_aa: CASSLAGKDGNTIYF
cdr3_nt: TGTGCCAGCAGTTTAGCGGGGAAGGATGGAAACACCATATATTTT
v_call: TRBV28
j_call: TRBJ1-3
d_call: .
clone_size: .

cdr3_aa: CASSPSGGLAQNEQFF
cdr3_nt: TGTGCCAGCAGCCCATCAGGTGGACTAGCCCAGAATGAGCAGTTCTTC
v_call: TRBV5-4
j_call: TRBJ2-1
d_call: TRBD2
clone_size: .

cdr3_aa: CASSQWTGFTDTQYF
cdr3_nt: TGCGCCAGCAGCCAATGGACAGGTTTCACAGATACGCAGTATTTT
v_call: TRBV4-1
j_call: TRBJ2-3
d_call: TRBD1
clone_size: .

cdr3_aa: CASSRYLLVRDTSKETQYF
cdr3_nt: TGTGCCAGCAGCCGATACCTACTAGTTCGGGACACCTCAAAAGAGACCCAGTACTTC
v_call: TRBV7-2
j_call: TRBJ2-5
d_call: .
clone_size: .

cdr3_aa: CASSTGLGSTGELFF
cdr3_nt: TGTGCCAGCAGCACCGGACTAGGGTCCACCGGGGAGCTGTTTTTT
v_call: TRBV9
j_call: TRBJ2-2
d_call: TRBD2
clone_size: .

cdr3_aa: CASSIPHRGERYGYTF
cdr3_nt: TGTGCCAGTAGTATCCCCCACAGGGGCGAACGCTATGGCTACACCTTC
v_call: TRBV19
j_call: TRBJ1-2
d_call: TRBD1
clone_size: .

cdr3_aa: CASNPDRGVYQPQHF
cdr3_nt: TGCGCCAGCAACCCGGACAGGGGCGTTTATCAGCCCCAGCATTTT
v_call: TRBV10-2
j_call: TRBJ1-5
d_call: TRBD1
clone_size: .

cdr3_aa: CASRGRGNTEAFF
cdr3_nt: TGTGCCAGCAGGGGCAGGGGTAACACTGAAGCTTTCTTT
v_call: TRBV28
j_call: TRBJ1-1
d_call: .
clone_size: .

cdr3_aa: CASSLRGGAEETQYF
cdr3_nt: TGTGCCAGCAGCTTAAGGGGAGGCGCTGAAGAGACCCAGTACTTC
v_call: TRBV7-7
j_call: TRBJ2-5
d_call: .
clone_size: .

cdr3_aa: CASSSLTSGMYYEQFF
cdr3_nt: TGTGCCAGCAGCTCCCTGACTAGCGGGATGTACTATGAGCAGTTCTTC
v_call: TRBV13
j_call: TRBJ2-1
d_call: TRBD2
clone_size: .

cdr3_aa: CASSLSGHKNTIYF
cdr3_nt: TGTGCCAGCAGTTTATCGGGACACAAAAACACCATATATTTT
v_call: TRBV28
j_call: TRBJ1-3
d_call: .
clone_size: .

cdr3_aa: CASSLVAGGLANYGYTF
cdr3_nt: TGTGCCAGCAGCTTAGTGGCAGGGGGCTTAGCTAACTATGGCTACACCTTC
v_call: TRBV7-9
j_call: TRBJ1-2
d_call: TRBD1
clone_size: .

cdr3_aa: CASVDRGYNEQFF
cdr3_nt: TGTGCCAGCGTGGACAGGGGCTACAATGAGCAGTTCTTC
v_call: TRBV6-5
j_call: TRBJ2-1
d_call: TRBD1
clone_size: .

cdr3_aa: CAIREYSGNEQFF
cdr3_nt: TGTGCCATCAGAGAGTATTCAGGGAACGAGCAGTTCTTC
v_call: TRBV10-3
j_call: TRBJ2-1
d_call: .
clone_size: .

cdr3_aa: CASTDGGLAKNIQYF
cdr3_nt: TGTGCCAGCACTGACGGGGGGCTGGCCAAAAACATTCAGTACTTC
v_call: TRBV2
j_call: TRBJ2-4
d_call: .
clone_size: .

cdr3_aa: CASSWGGRGTEAFF
cdr3_nt: TGTGCCAGCAGTTGGGGGGGGCGGGGCACTGAAGCTTTCTTT
v_call: TRBV28
j_call: TRBJ1-1
d_call: .
clone_size: .

cdr3_aa: CAISPELAGGQEQYF
cdr3_nt: TGTGCCATCAGCCCCGAACTAGCGGGAGGGCAAGAGCAGTACTTC
v_call: TRBV10-3
j_call: TRBJ2-7
d_call: TRBD2
clone_size: few

cdr3_aa: CASSLDTRTDTQYF
cdr3_nt: TGTGCCAGCAGCTTAGATACTCGCACAGATACGCAGTATTTT
v_call: TRBV11-3
j_call: TRBJ2-3
d_call: .
clone_size: .

cdr3_aa: CASSLVGGINEKLFF
cdr3_nt: TGCGCCAGCAGCTTGGTAGGAGGGATAAACGAAAAACTGTTTTTT
v_call: TRBV5-1
j_call: TRBJ1-4
d_call: .
clone_size: .

cdr3_aa: CASSSPSRTGGPTGELFF
cdr3_nt: TGTGCCAGCAGCTCCCCTTCACGGACAGGGGGTCCCACCGGGGAGCTGTTTTTT
v_call: TRBV7-9
j_call: TRBJ2-2
d_call: TRBD1
clone_size: .

cdr3_aa: CASSKRRVANYGYTF
cdr3_nt: TGTGCCAGCAGCAAAAGGAGGGTAGCTAACTATGGCTACACCTTC
v_call: TRBV21-1
j_call: TRBJ1-2
d_call: .
clone_size: once

cdr3_aa: CASTHRGYLNTEAFF
cdr3_nt: TGTGCCAGTACTCACAGGGGGTACCTGAACACTGAAGCTTTCTTT
v_call: TRBV19
j_call: TRBJ1-1
d_call: TRBD1
clone_size: .